The 21 T cell receptor beta chains in this list originate from one sample, sequenced in a study of blood T cells in healthy people across ages. Primers used in a second PCR of about 7 to 12 cycles were a sample-barcoded 5' primer and a J-beta primer mix. TCRdb fed the 5' RACE reads into MiXCR, producing one record per CDR3 protein. Of around 520,000 distinct CDR3 sequences listed, over 25% are singletons. These same data were also listed under a study on T cells of mothers and their children.

Sequencing was done on a sample of blood. Receptors originate from a boy aged 2 to 10 in good health.

Only a few counts were recorded for this clonotype. The chain uses TRBV7-2 and TRBJ2-7; D gene ambiguous. This CDR3 contains 14 residues. Per the germline V gene, CDR1 is SGHTA and CDR2 is FQGNSA. V lost 3 bases to trimming and J lost 7 bases, with 16 bases between them. Here the CDR3 reads CASSFNSLRSEQYF. CDR3 coding DNA: TGTGCCAGCAGCTTTAACTCTCTTCGGTCTGAGCAGTACTTC.

This clonotype was seen a single time. The V gene is TRBV7-2, the J gene TRBJ2-7, with TRBD2 identical over 12 bases. The DNA matches TRBJ2-1 better at its end, which makes the J call doubtful. This CDR3 is built from 15 residues. Per germline, CDR1 SGHTA and CDR2 FQGNSA. Written as DNA, the CDR3 is TGTGCCAGCAGCTTGACTAGCGGGGGCTCCTACGAGCAGTTCTTC. Translated, it gives CASSLTSGGSYEQFF.

This clonotype was found a few times. The gene calls are TRBV6-5 and TRBJ2-7; 9 bases line up with TRBD2. J gave up 4 bases and V 6 bases, and 7 bases lay outside the gene matches. CDR1 and CDR2 from the germline V gene are MNHEY and SVGAGI. This CDR3 has 14 residues. This CDR3 is CASSPGTSPYEQYF. The CDR3, as DNA: TGTGCCAGCAGCCCCGGGACTAGCCCATACGAGCAGTACTTC.

The chain employs TRBV20-1 and TRBJ2-1; 8 nucleotides line up with TRBD2. Looked up from germline, CDR1 is DFQATT and CDR2 is SNEGSKA (reference sequence). This CDR3 is built from 16 residues. V was clipped by 6 bases and J by 2 bases; unmatched bases: 12. CDR3 nucleotides: TGCAGTGCGAACCCATCGCGGGGGGCCACCTACAATGAGCAGTTCTTC. It is translated as CSANPSRGATYNEQFF.

This chain connects TRBV30 to TRBJ2-5; a possible D gene is TRBD1 (6 bases). The V end was cut by 3 bases, the J end by 10 bases, with 15 bases between. The CDR3 has 12 amino acids. Germline V lookup: CDR1 GTSNPN, CDR2 SVGIG (reference sequence). CDR3 amino acids: CAWSFSEGGQYF. DNA for the CDR3: TGTGCCTGGAGCTTCTCTGAAGGGGGCCAGTACTTC. Combining the CDR3 with reference TRBV30 and TRBJ2-5 gives the whole variable domain SQTIHQWPATLVQPVGSPLSLECTVEGTSNPNLYWYRQAAGRGLQLLFYSVGIGQISSEVPQNLSASRPQDRQFILSSKKLLLSDSGFYLCAWSFSEGGQYFGPGTRLLVL.

V gene TRBV28 combines with J gene TRBJ2-7, with 9 bases aligning to TRBD1. This CDR3 spans 14 amino acids. J was trimmed by 5 bases and V by 6 bases; bases with no gene match: 8. Germline V gene lookup returns CDR1 MDHEN and CDR2 SYDVKM. The CDR3 DNA follows: TGTGCCAGCAGCTCGGACAGGGGCTACAACGAGCAGTACTTC. Translation: CASSSDRGYNEQYF.

This clonotype came up a few times. The genes are TRBV10-3 and TRBJ2-3, with TRBD1 identical over 7 bases. The germline CDR1 and CDR2 sequences are ENHRY and SYGVKD. CDR3 length equals 15 residues. V lost 2 bases and J lost 3; bases outside the gene matches: 5. CDR3 DNA sequence: TGTGCCATCAGTGAGGAACAGGGGATGACAGATACGCAGTATTTT. Amino acid sequence: CAISEEQGMTDTQYF.

V gene TRBV6-5 combines with J gene TRBJ2-4; D not certain. This CDR3 spans 13 amino acids. V lost 5 bases, J lost 7 bases, and 12 bases lay in between. Germline values: CDR1 MNHEY, CDR2 SVGAGI. The CDR3 nucleotides read TGTGCCAGCAGTACCCTTGCGACGAACATTCAGTACTTC. It encodes CASSTLATNIQYF.

In this sample, this clonotype turned up a few times. The V call is TRBV5-1, the J call TRBJ2-2; 10 bases are a match to TRBD2. With 4 bases clipped from V and 5 bases from J, the junction kept 5 bases outside the gene matches. Looked up from germline, CDR1 is SGHRS and CDR2 is YFSETQ. This CDR3 is built from 15 residues. The CDR3 DNA reads TGCGCCAGCAGCGCTAGCGGGAGAGGGACCGGGGAGCTGTTTTTT. It codes for CASSASGRGTGELFF.

In its sample, this clonotype was seen many times. The chain links TRBV5-1 to TRBJ2-5; weak D call: TRBD2 (6 bases). V was pared by 7 bases and J by 5 bases, with 18 bases between. The CDR3 has 14 amino acids. Looked up from germline, CDR1 is SGHRS and CDR2 is YFSETQ. The CDR3 reads CASSSGAGRETQYF. The CDR3 region has the DNA TGCGCCAGCTCCAGTGGGGCGGGGAGGGAGACCCAGTACTTC.

This clonotype appeared many times. This chain uses TRBV15 with TRBJ2-4; D uncertain. V was clipped by 3 bases and J by 0 bases, with 12 bases between them. This CDR3 has 16 residues. Germline assignment: CDR1 LNHNV and CDR2 YYDKDF (reference sequence). CDR3: CATSSDPGSAKNIQYF. The CDR3 DNA is TGTGCCACCAGCAGCGACCCTGGCTCAGCCAAAAACATTCAGTACTTC.

The rearrangement uses TRBV20-1 and TRBJ2-1, with 12 bases lining up with TRBD2. The J call may be in error: the DNA end matches TRBJ2-7 better. The CDR3 totals 15 residues. Per the germline V gene, CDR1 is DFQATT and CDR2 is SNEGSKA (reference sequence). In nucleotides, the CDR3 is TGCAGTGCTAAGACGCTAGCGGGGGGGACCTACGAGCAGTACTTC. Translation: CSAKTLAGGTYEQYF.

This clonotype was observed a few times. DNA of the CDR3: TGTGCCAGCAGTGAAACTACAGGGGGCTCCTACGAGCAGTACTTC. It is translated as CASSETTGGSYEQYF. V and J are TRBV2 and TRBJ2-7; TRBD1 agrees at 8 bases. Germline-derived CDR1 and CDR2 are SNHLY and FYNNEI. CDR3 length equals 15 residues. The junction had 3 bases not matched to a gene; V was cut back by 2 bases and J by 0 bases.

This chain links TRBV3-1 with TRBJ2-7; D might be TRBD1 or TRBD2, each matching 6 bases. The V end lost 4 bases, the J end lost 3 bases, and 22 bases lay between the germline ends. This CDR3 contains 17 residues. Germline lookup yields CDR1 LGHDT and CDR2 YNNKEL (reference sequence). For the CDR3, the DNA is TGTGCCAGCAGCCCGTACCCCTTTCAAGGGGGGCACTACGAGCAGTACTTC. Translation: CASSPYPFQGGHYEQYF.

The chain joins TRBV5-6 to TRBJ2-2, with TRBD2 matching over 11 bases. Per germline, CDR1 SGHDT and CDR2 YYEEEE. The CDR3 covers 17 residues. With V trimmed by 6 bases and J by 4 bases, 11 bases remained unmatched. In DNA, the CDR3 is TGTGCCAGCAATTCACTCCCGGGACTAGCGGCCACCGGGGAGCTGTTTTTT. Translating gives CASNSLPGLAATGELFF.

The chain carries TRBV3-1 and TRBJ2-5; 10 bases agree with TRBD2. The DNA end lines up better with TRBJ2-7; the J call may be wrong. Germline CDR1 reads LGHDT; CDR2 reads YNNKEL (reference sequence). The CDR3 is 18 amino acids. In DNA, the CDR3 is TGTGCCAGCAGCCCACGAGGACTAGCGGAATGGGGGGACTACGAGCAGTACTTC. Translating it yields CASSPRGLAEWGDYEQYF.

This clonotype was observed a handful of times. The gene calls are TRBV12-3 or TRBV12-4 and TRBJ1-2, with TRBD1 identical over 8 bases. The CDR3 is 13 residues long. The trim removed 7 bases at V and 3 bases at J, leaving 4 bases unmatched. The CDR3 DNA reads as TGTGCCAGCACCCTGGACAGGGACTATGGCTACACCTTC. It is translated as CASTLDRDYGYTF.

In its sample, this clonotype was seen a few times. This chain connects TRBV2 to TRBJ1-2; no clear D. The germline CDR1 and CDR2 sequences are SNHLY and FYNNEI. V gave up 8 bases and J gave up 7 bases, with 20 bases separating them. The length of the CDR3 is 14 residues. The CDR3 here is CASSLNGWSVGYTF. The CDR3 bases are TGTGCCAGCTCCCTGAATGGGTGGTCCGTTGGCTACACCTTC.

J is TRBJ2-5 and V is TRBV27, with no clear D. Trimming left V 2 bases short and J 0 bases short, with 13 bases between. The CDR3 totals 16 residues. Per the germline V gene, CDR1 is MNHEY and CDR2 is SMNVEV (reference sequence). The CDR3 region is CASSLSPPWYQETQYF. DNA of the CDR3: TGTGCCAGCAGTTTAAGCCCGCCCTGGTACCAAGAGACCCAGTACTTC.

This clonotype turned up a few times. The chain has TRBV12-3 or TRBV12-4 and TRBJ2-3; no reliable D call. CDR3 length: 16 amino acids. The germline V and J ends were trimmed by 0 bases and 6 bases, with 16 bases remaining between them. In nucleotides, the CDR3 is TGTGCCAGCAGTTTAGCGTACGTGACCTACCACGATACGCAGTATTTT. As protein: CASSLAYVTYHDTQYF.

Only a few counts were recorded for this clonotype. This rearrangement joins TRBV10-3 to TRBJ2-3; tentative D call: TRBD2 (5 bases). The CDR3 loop spans 15 amino acids. Between the trimmed V and J ends, which lost 5 bases and 9 bases, there was a span of 21 bases. Germline CDR1 is ENHRY and CDR2 is SYGVKD. CDR3 protein: CAISPPGLEWKTQYF. CDR3 DNA sequence: TGTGCCATCAGTCCTCCGGGATTGGAATGGAAGACGCAGTATTTT.